Below, 22 T cell receptor beta chains from the same sample are listed, as sequenced in a study of blood T cells in healthy people across ages (dated by TCRdb to 2013 to 2016). Libraries were prepared through 5' RACE. Sequenced on an Illumina HiSeq 2500. The second PCR ran for about 7 to 11 cycles and used a J-beta primer mix along with a sample-barcoded 5' primer. The raw public reads went through TCRdb reprocessing: fastp at Q25, MiXCR clone calling, in-frame beta chains kept. Here each entry gathers all rows of one CDR3 protein and keeps the most common genes and DNA. Within this sample are about 680,000 distinct CDR3 sequences, with 45% to 50% of them counted one time only. The ten largest clones represent 30% to 35% of the sample. Source material: blood. Receptor source: a woman aged 60-75 years in good health.

This chain links TRBV11-2 with TRBJ1-2, with 8 bases fitting TRBD1. The CDR3 length is 15 residues. The germline V gene encodes CDR1 SGHAT and CDR2 FQNNGV. The V and J ends lost 3 bases and 5 bases, in that order; junction bases with no gene match: 8. The CDR3: CASSFSRDRIYGYTF. CDR3 in DNA: TGTGCCAGCAGCTTTTCCCGGGACAGGATTTATGGCTACACCTTC.

The rearrangement links TRBV6-1 to TRBJ2-5; D call uncertain. This CDR3 is built from 16 residues. Germline CDR1 and CDR2: MNHNS and SASEGT. Trimming left V 2 bases short and J 3 bases short, with 16 bases between. The CDR3 sequence is CASSEIADSVKETQYF. The CDR3 coding sequence is TGTGCCAGCAGTGAAATCGCAGATTCAGTCAAAGAGACCCAGTACTTC.

CDR3: CSANRGGTDTQYF. As DNA, the CDR3 is TGCAGTGCTAACCGGGGGGGCACAGATACGCAGTATTTT. The rearrangement uses TRBV20-1 and TRBJ2-3, with 7 bases that match TRBD2. V was pared by 4 bases and J by 1 base, with 2 bases of the junction left unmatched. Germline CDR1 DFQATT, CDR2 SNEGSKA (reference sequence). The CDR3 sequence is 13 residues long.

The chain couples TRBV20-1 to TRBJ2-1, with 13 bases fitting TRBD2. This CDR3 is built from 14 residues. Germline V gene sequence: CDR1 DFQATT, CDR2 SNEGSKA (reference sequence). J gave up 10 bases and V 5 bases, and 8 bases lay outside the gene matches. The CDR3 sequence: CSAGTSGATKEQFF. The CDR3 DNA sequence: TGCAGTGCTGGGACTAGCGGGGCTACAAAGGAGCAGTTCTTC.

The chain recombines TRBV7-2 with TRBJ1-1, with D uncertain. Trimming stripped 0 bases from V and 3 bases from J, with 2 bases between. This CDR3 has 12 residues. Germline CDR1 and CDR2: SGHTA and FQGNSA. The CDR3 DNA follows: TGTGCCAGCAGCTTAGCGCACACTGAAGCTTTCTTT. This codes for CASSLAHTEAFF.

This chain joins TRBV20-1 and TRBJ2-7; TRBD2 matches at 10 bases. Germline assignment: CDR1 DFQATT and CDR2 SNEGSKA (reference sequence). CDR3 length equals 18 residues. The V segment lost 4 bases and the J segment 2 bases; nucleotides outside the gene matches: 17. This CDR3 is CSATSGTSVIESPYEQYF. The CDR3 DNA reads as TGCAGTGCTACATCCGGGACTAGCGTGATCGAGAGTCCCTACGAGCAGTACTTC.

The chain's CDR3 is CASSQQDQRGEKLFF. Written as DNA, the CDR3 is TGTGCCAGCAGCCAACAGGACCAGAGGGGTGAAAAACTGTTTTTT. This chain links TRBV13 with TRBJ1-4; D is possibly TRBD1 (5 bases). CDR1 and CDR2 from the germline V gene are PRHDT and FYEKMQ (reference sequence). CDR3 length: 15 residues. V dropped 5 bases and J dropped 7 bases, with 17 bases sitting between them.

The gene calls are TRBV12-3 or TRBV12-4 and TRBJ1-2; D not certain. The CDR3 is 14 residues long. V shed 5 bases and J shed 3 bases, with 13 bases lying between them. The CDR3 nucleotides read TGTGCCAGCAGTGTAAACGGTAGAGACTATGGCTACACCTTC. Protein product: CASSVNGRDYGYTF.

The chain joins TRBV29-1 to TRBJ2-4, with D maybe TRBD2 (7 bases). The CDR3 consists of 14 residues. Trimming shortened V by 3 bases and J by 2 bases, and 11 bases separated the two germline ends. Germline values: CDR1 SQVTM, CDR2 ANQGSEA. The CDR3 region is CSVEGGLTKNIQYF. The CDR3 bases are TGCAGCGTTGAGGGGGGGCTGACCAAAAACATTCAGTACTTC.

This clonotype was found a few times. The chain recombines TRBV2 with TRBJ2-5; D not resolved. The end of the DNA is better explained by TRBJ2-7, so the J call may be wrong. The CDR3 consists of 15 residues. From germline, CDR1 is SNHLY and CDR2 FYNNEI. This CDR3 is CASSSPLRKLYEQYF. In nucleotides, the CDR3 is TGTGCCAGCAGTTCTCCCCTCAGGAAGCTTTACGAGCAGTACTTC.

This clonotype was recorded at least ten times. The V gene is TRBV29-1, the J gene TRBJ2-7; a weak D match, TRBD1 (6 bases). The CDR3 has 11 residues. V dropped 4 bases and J dropped 2 bases, with 6 bases sitting between them. Germline V gene lookup returns CDR1 SQVTM and CDR2 ANQGSEA. The DNA of the CDR3 is TGCAGCGTTGGACAGGCCTACGAGCAGTACTTC. Translated: CSVGQAYEQYF.

The chain employs TRBV6-2 or TRBV6-3 and TRBJ2-7, with a tentative D call TRBD1 (7 bases). The CDR3 covers 14 residues. CDR1 and CDR2 from the germline V gene are MNHEY and SVGEGT. Trimming stripped 7 bases from V and 2 bases from J, with 15 bases between. The CDR3 reads CASISGGLTYEQYF. Written as DNA, the CDR3 is TGTGCCAGCATCTCAGGGGGGCTAACCTACGAGCAGTACTTC.

To note about this clonotype: This may arise from a read error, as a much more abundant clone is one base away. The V and J genes are TRBV6-1 and TRBJ2-1; 13 bases fit TRBD2. The end of the DNA fits TRBJ2-7 better, so the J call may be wrong. The CDR3 contains 20 residues. Per germline, CDR1 MNHNS and CDR2 SASEGT. The CDR3 loop reads CASISLRGLAGIGPYNEQYF. The CDR3 nucleotides read TGTGCCAGCATCAGCCTTAGGGGACTAGCGGGAATAGGGCCCTACAATGAGCAGTACTTC.

This clonotype was counted a few times. The rearrangement uses TRBV2 and TRBJ1-2; D is undetermined. The V end lost 3 bases, the J end lost 6 bases, and 14 bases lay between the germline ends. From germline, CDR1 is SNHLY and CDR2 FYNNEI. The CDR3 loop spans 14 amino acids. The CDR3 loop is CASSEGGGYDGYTF. CDR3 DNA: TGTGCCAGCAGTGAGGGCGGAGGGTATGATGGCTACACCTTC.

In this sample, this clonotype turned up a few times. This chain links TRBV29-1 with TRBJ2-6; D is unresolved. The CDR3 spans 14 residues. Germline values: CDR1 SQVTM, CDR2 ANQGSEA. V lost 4 bases, J lost 0 bases, and 7 bases lay in between. This CDR3 reads CSVGFGSGANVLTF. In DNA form, the CDR3 reads TGCAGCGTTGGTTTCGGCTCTGGGGCCAACGTCCTGACTTTC.

The chain's CDR3 is CSAQRGGGYNEQFF. The CDR3 region has the DNA TGCAGTGCTCAGAGGGGGGGGGGATACAATGAGCAGTTCTTC. The V call is TRBV20-1, the J call TRBJ2-1, with D maybe TRBD2 (7 bases). This CDR3 is built from 14 residues. Trimming cost V 5 bases and J 4 bases, with 15 bases left between them. Per the germline V gene, CDR1 is DFQATT and CDR2 is SNEGSKA (reference sequence).

The rearrangement joins TRBV7-9 to TRBJ2-5; D gene uncertain. The J call may be wrong; the DNA end is better matched by TRBJ2-7. The CDR3 runs 14 residues. Germline V gene sequence: CDR1 SEHNR, CDR2 FQNEAQ (reference sequence). CDR3: CASSPLGYMYEQYF. As DNA, the CDR3 is TGTGCCAGCAGCCCTCTAGGGTACATGTACGAGCAGTACTTC.

This clonotype has just a few counts. This rearrangement joins TRBV12-3 or TRBV12-4 to TRBJ2-1; maybe TRBD1 (6 bases). V lost 5 bases to trimming and J lost 7 bases, with 12 bases between them. This CDR3 comprises 13 residues. The CDR3 sequence: CASSPGTFNEQFF. The CDR3 DNA reads TGTGCCAGCAGTCCCGGGACATTTAATGAGCAGTTCTTC.

The chain recombines TRBV12-3 or TRBV12-4 with TRBJ2-3; TRBD1 matches at 7 bases. The V and J ends lost 7 bases and 2 bases, in that order; junction bases with no gene match: 15. The CDR3 loop spans 17 amino acids. The CDR3: CASTRSRTGSITDTQYF. Here the CDR3 DNA reads TGTGCCAGCACTCGATCCCGGACAGGATCTATCACAGATACGCAGTATTTT.

The V and J genes are TRBV20-1 and TRBJ2-7; TRBD2 aligns across 15 bases. After removal of 5 bases from V and 5 bases from J, the junction contained 10 bases not matched to a gene. This CDR3 has 16 amino acids. Germline V gives CDR1 DFQATT, CDR2 SNEGSKA (reference sequence). In DNA, the CDR3 is TGCAGTGCTGAGCCCGGGACTAGCGGGAGGAACGACGAGCAGTACTTC. Its translation: CSAEPGTSGRNDEQYF.

The chain uses TRBV28 and TRBJ2-7; 9 nucleotides agree with TRBD1. The CDR3 is 15 residues long. Trimming at V came to 5 bases and at J to 1 base, leaving 6 bases not matched to a gene. The germline CDR1 and CDR2 sequences are MDHEN and SYDVKM. CDR3 sequence: CASSDRTGDSYEQYF. As DNA, the CDR3 is TGTGCCAGCAGTGACCGGACAGGGGATTCCTACGAGCAGTACTTC.

The chain joins TRBV3-1 to TRBJ2-5; tentatively, D is TRBD1 (6 bases). The J call is uncertain, as TRBJ2-7 better fits the DNA end. CDR3 size: 14 residues. The V gene's germline CDR1 is LGHDT and CDR2 YNNKEL (reference sequence). In DNA, the CDR3 is TGTGCCAGCAGCCCCCTACAGGGAATGGTCGAGCAGTACTTC. It encodes CASSPLQGMVEQYF.